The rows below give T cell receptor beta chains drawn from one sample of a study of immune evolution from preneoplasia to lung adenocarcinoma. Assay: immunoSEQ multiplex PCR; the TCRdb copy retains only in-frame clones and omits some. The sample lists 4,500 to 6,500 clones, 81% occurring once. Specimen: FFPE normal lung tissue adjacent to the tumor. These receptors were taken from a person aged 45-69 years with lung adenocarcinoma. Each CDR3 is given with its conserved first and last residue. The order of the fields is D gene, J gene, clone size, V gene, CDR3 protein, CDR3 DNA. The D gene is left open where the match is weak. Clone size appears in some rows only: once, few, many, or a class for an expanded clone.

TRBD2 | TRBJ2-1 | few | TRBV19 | CASSATSGSRNEQFF | TGTGCCAGTAGTGCCACTAGCGGGAGCAGGAATGAGCAGTTCTTC
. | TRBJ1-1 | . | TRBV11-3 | CASSLGRNTRTGNTEAFF | TGTGCCAGCAGCTTAGGACGAAACACCAGGACGGGGAACACTGAAGCTTTCTTT
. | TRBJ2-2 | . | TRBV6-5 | CASNRLTGTGELFF | TGTGCCAGCAACCGACTGACAGGTACCGGGGAGCTGTTTTTT
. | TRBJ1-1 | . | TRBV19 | CASRMGTMNTEAFF | TGTGCCAGCAGAATGGGAACCATGAACACTGAAGCTTTCTTT
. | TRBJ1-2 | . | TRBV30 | CAWSVLGLGGYTF | TGTGCCTGGAGTGTACTGGGTTTGGGGGGCTACACCTTC
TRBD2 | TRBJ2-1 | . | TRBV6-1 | CASSTLAGENNEQFF | TGTGCCAGCAGCACCCTAGCGGGAGAAAACAATGAGCAGTTCTTC
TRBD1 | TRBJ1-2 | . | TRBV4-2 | CASSQESRQGVYTF | TGTGCCAGCAGCCAAGAATCCAGGCAGGGGGTCTACACCTTC
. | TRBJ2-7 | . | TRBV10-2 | CASSMASYEQYF | TGCGCCAGCAGTATGGCTAGCTACGAGCAGTACTTC
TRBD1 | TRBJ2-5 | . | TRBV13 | CASSSGGEETQYF | TGTGCCAGCAGCTCAGGGGGCGAAGAGACCCAGTACTTC
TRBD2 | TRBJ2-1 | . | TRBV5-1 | CASTVSGSYNEQFF | TGCGCCAGCACGGTCAGCGGGAGCTACAATGAGCAGTTCTTC
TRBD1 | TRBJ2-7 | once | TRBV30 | CAIKGGTGNEQYF | TGTGCCATTAAGGGTGGGACAGGGAACGAGCAGTACTTC
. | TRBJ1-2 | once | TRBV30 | CASPGVGGLYGYTF | TGTGCCTCCCCGGGGGTCGGGGGACTCTATGGCTACACCTTC
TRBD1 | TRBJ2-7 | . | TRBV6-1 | CASMSPGQGNYEQYF | TGTGCCAGCATGAGCCCGGGACAGGGAAACTACGAGCAGTACTTC
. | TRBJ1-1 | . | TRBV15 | CATSRDLGNTEAFF | TGTGCCACCAGCAGAGACCTGGGGAACACTGAAGCTTTCTTT
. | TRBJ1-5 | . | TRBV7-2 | CASSSYGSGNQPQHF | TGTGCCAGCAGCTCGTACGGGTCGGGCAATCAGCCCCAGCATTTT
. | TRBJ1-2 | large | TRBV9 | CASSVEGSRLTGGYTF | TGTGCCAGCAGCGTAGAGGGGAGCCGCCTTACGGGAGGCTACACCTTC
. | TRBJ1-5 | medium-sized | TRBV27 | CASSLLGQPQHF | TGTGCCAGCAGTTTATTAGGTCAGCCCCAGCATTTT
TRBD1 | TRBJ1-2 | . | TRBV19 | CASRETGRILRYTF | TGTGCCAGTAGAGAGACAGGGAGGATCCTCCGCTACACCTTC
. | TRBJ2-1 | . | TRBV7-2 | CASSLAGLNNEQFF | TGTGCCAGCAGCTTAGCGGGACTTAACAATGAGCAGTTCTTC
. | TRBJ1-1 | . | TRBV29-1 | CSVEGVNTEAFF | TGCAGCGTTGAAGGGGTGAACACTGAAGCTTTCTTT
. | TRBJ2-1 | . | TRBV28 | CASSYFDMGQFF | TGTGCCAGCAGTTACTTTGACATGGGGCAGTTCTTC
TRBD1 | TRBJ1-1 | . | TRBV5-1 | CASSFGTGGASGAFF | TGCGCCAGCAGCTTCGGGACAGGGGGCGCATCCGGAGCTTTCTTT
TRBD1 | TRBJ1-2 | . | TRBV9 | CASSADRDSRTYGYTF | TGTGCCAGCAGCGCAGACCGGGACAGTCGAACCTATGGCTACACCTTC
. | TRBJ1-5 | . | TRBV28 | CASSLRRNSNQPQHF | TGTGCCAGCAGTTTGAGACGGAATAGCAATCAGCCCCAGCATTTT
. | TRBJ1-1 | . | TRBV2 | CASSDFIGGRSHEAFF | TGTGCCAGCAGTGACTTCATAGGCGGACGGTCGCATGAAGCTTTCTTT